One T cell receptor (beta chain) is described in this entry. The antigen is unknown. Extraction and reverse transcription of RNA yielded cDNA as the sequencing template. Data came from immunoSEQ multiplex PCR; TCRdb stores just in-frame clones and leaves some out. The table shows more than 75,000 clones, with 41% occurring only once. This specimen comes from a study of CD8+ T cells in alopecia areata. Study results and limitations: It was lesional scalp, especially alopecia totalis/universalis, that showed higher clonality than normal scalp. Scalp repertoires also include resident alphabeta T cells from normal skin.

Germline V gene sequence: CDR1 SGHAT, CDR2 FQNNGV. Trimming took 5 bases from V and 1 from J; bases not matched to a gene: 4. CDR3 length: 14 amino acids. The specimen was CD4+ T cells sorted from blood. The TCR was taken from a human donor with alopecia areata. This chain uses TRBV11-2 with TRBJ2-5; TRBD1 matches 7 bases. CDR3 loop: CASSHGTVQETQYF. Here the CDR3 DNA reads TGTGCCAGCAGCCATGGGACAGTCCAAGAGACCCAGTACTTC.